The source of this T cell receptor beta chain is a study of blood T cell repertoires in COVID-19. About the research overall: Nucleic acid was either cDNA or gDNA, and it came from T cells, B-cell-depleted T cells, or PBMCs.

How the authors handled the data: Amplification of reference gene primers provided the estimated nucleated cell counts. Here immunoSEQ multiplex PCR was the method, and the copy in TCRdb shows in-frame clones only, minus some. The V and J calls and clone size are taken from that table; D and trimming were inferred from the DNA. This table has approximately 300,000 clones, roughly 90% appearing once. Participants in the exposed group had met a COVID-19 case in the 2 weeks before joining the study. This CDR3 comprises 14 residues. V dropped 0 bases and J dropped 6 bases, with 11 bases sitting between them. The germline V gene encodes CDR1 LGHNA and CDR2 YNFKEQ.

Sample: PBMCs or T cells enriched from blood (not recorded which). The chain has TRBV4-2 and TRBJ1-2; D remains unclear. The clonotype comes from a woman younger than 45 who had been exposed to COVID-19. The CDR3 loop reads CASSQDRAVHGYTF. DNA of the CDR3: TGTGCCAGCAGCCAAGATCGCGCGGTGCATGGCTACACCTTC.